Listed below are T cell receptor beta chains from one sample, sequenced in a study of blood T cell repertoires in COVID-19. TCRdb's table, derived via immunoSEQ multiplex PCR, lists solely in-frame clones and lacks some. The data show fewer than 100,000 clones, with 88% seen just once and approximately 45% held by the top ten. The sample taken for sequencing was peripheral blood. These receptors were obtained from a human donor in a cohort sampled during active COVID-19. Each CDR3 is given with its conserved first and last residue. D genes are given only for firm matches. Size is omitted from some rows. Given values are once, few, many or a class for expanded clones.

TRBJ1-4,TRBV18,TRBD1,once,TGTGCCAGCTCACCAACAGACAGGGGGCGAAGGAGTACTAATGAAAAACTGTTTTTT,CASSPTDRGRRSTNEKLFF
TRBJ1-6,TRBV7-2,-,-,TGTGCCAGCAGCTTGATAGTGGGGGCCGGCAATTCACCCCTCCACTTT,CASSLIVGAGNSPLHF
TRBJ2-2,TRBV9,-,-,TGTGCCAGCAGCGGACAGGAAAACACCGGGGAGCTGTTTTTT,CASSGQENTGELFF
TRBJ2-1,TRBV15,-,-,TGTGCCACCAGCAGAGATCGTGAGGGCCGGGGCTACAATGAGCAGTTCTTC,CATSRDREGRGYNEQFF
TRBJ2-7,TRBV12-3/TRBV12-4,TRBD1,once,TGTGCCAGCAGTCCGACAGGGGTCTACGAGCAGTACTTC,CASSPTGVYEQYF
TRBJ2-3,TRBV7-3,TRBD2,-,TGTGCCAGCAGCTTAAGACCCCCCCTAGCGGGAGAGTCAGATACGCAGTATTTT,CASSLRPPLAGESDTQYF
TRBJ2-7,TRBV19,-,-,TGTGCCAGTAGTATCGGTTGGGACTCCTCCTACGAGCAGTACTTC,CASSIGWDSSYEQYF
TRBJ2-7,TRBV7-2,TRBD1,-,TGTGCCAGCAGCTTATCTCCAGGGGGCGTCTACGAGCAGTACTTC,CASSLSPGGVYEQYF
TRBJ1-2,TRBV7-3,-,-,TGTGCCAGCAGCTGGTGGCCCAGGGGTCGGGGCTATGGCTACACCTTC,CASSWWPRGRGYGYTF
TRBJ1-5,TRBV9,-,-,TGTGCCAGCAGCGTAGCCGACAATAGCAATCAGCCCCAGCATTTT,CASSVADNSNQPQHF
TRBJ1-3,TRBV28,-,-,TGTGCCAGCAGTTCTACAGGGACTGGAAACACCATATATTTT,CASSSTGTGNTIYF
TRBJ1-5,TRBV24-1,-,-,TGTGCCACCAGTGATGGACAGCAACCCCAGCATTTT,CATSDGQQPQHF
TRBJ2-7,TRBV4-1,TRBD2,-,TGCGCCAGCAGCCAAGAGTTGCGGGGGAACGAGCAGTACTTC,CASSQELRGNEQYF
TRBJ1-3,TRBV7-8,TRBD1,-,TGTGCCAGCGGAGTGGACAGGGTTCAGAGGTCTGGAAACACCATATATTTT,CASGVDRVQRSGNTIYF
TRBJ2-5,TRBV13,-,few,TGTGCCAGCAGCCCCCGGGGGGAGACCCAGTACTTC,CASSPRGETQYF
TRBJ2-7,TRBV6-5,TRBD1,-,TGTGCCAGCAGGGGACAGGCGTACTACGAGCAGTACTTC,CASRGQAYYEQYF
TRBJ2-3,TRBV5-1,-,-,TGCGCCAGCAGCTTGGAATCCCCACGGGATACGCAGTATTTT,CASSLESPRDTQYF
TRBJ2-7,TRBV12-3/TRBV12-4,-,-,TGTGCCAGTAGCAGGGGCAGCTCCTACGAGCAGTACTTC,CASSRGSSYEQYF
TRBJ2-7,TRBV7-2,TRBD2,-,TGTGCCAGCAGCTTATCTCTAGCGGGAGGGCCTCAAGACGAGCAGTACTTC,CASSLSLAGGPQDEQYF
TRBJ1-2,TRBV6-1,TRBD1,-,TGTGCCAGCAGTGAAACACAGGGGGCGGGGGGCTACACCTTC,CASSETQGAGGYTF
TRBJ2-7,TRBV3-1/TRBV3-2,-,-,TGTGCCAGCAGCCATAGCGCCCGATACTACGAGCAGTACTTC,CASSHSARYYEQYF
TRBJ2-2,TRBV10-3,-,-,TGTGCCATCAGTGACCCTACGGGCACCGGGGAGCTGTTTTTT,CAISDPTGTGELFF
TRBJ1-3,TRBV18,TRBD1,-,TGTGCCAGCTCACCTATCCGACAGGGAGAGCCCATATATTTT,CASSPIRQGEPIYF
TRBJ2-2,TRBV5-1,TRBD1,-,TGCGCCAGCAGCTCCCGGACAGGAGAGAACACCGGGGAGCTGTTTTTT,CASSSRTGENTGELFF
TRBJ2-3,TRBV4-1,TRBD1,-,TGCGCCAGCAGCCACCTGGGACAGAAGTTCACAGATACGCAGTATTTT,CASSHLGQKFTDTQYF
TRBJ2-1,TRBV9,TRBD2,-,TGTGCCAGCAGCGTAATGACTAGCGGGAGTACTGAGCAGTTCTTC,CASSVMTSGSTEQFF
TRBJ1-1,TRBV6-2/TRBV6-3,-,-,TGTGCCAGCAGTTACTCCCGGGGGAACACTGAAGCTTTCTTT,CASSYSRGNTEAFF
TRBJ2-5,TRBV6-6,TRBD1,-,TGTGCCAGCAGTCCTCCAGGGGGACAAGAGACCCAGTACTTC,CASSPPGGQETQYF
TRBJ2-5,TRBV3-1/TRBV3-2,-,-,TGTGCCAGCAGCCAAGGGCGGAGAAGGGAGACCCAGTACTTC,CASSQGRRRETQYF
TRBJ1-5,TRBV5-4,TRBD1,-,TGTGCCAGCAGCTTCAAGGGGGCCGGAAGCAATCAGCCCCAGCATTTT,CASSFKGAGSNQPQHF
TRBJ1-2,TRBV7-9,-,once,TGTGCCAGCAGCTCCTTACTTGGGCGAAACTATGGCTACACCTTC,CASSSLLGRNYGYTF
TRBJ2-3,TRBV3-1/TRBV3-2,TRBD2,-,TGTGCCAGCAGCCAAGATTTCCTAGCGGGGGGCACAGATACGCAGTATTTT,CASSQDFLAGGTDTQYF
TRBJ1-3,TRBV5-5,-,-,TGTGCCAGCAGCTTGGACCCCACGAGGGGAAACACCATATATTTT,CASSLDPTRGNTIYF
TRBJ1-6,TRBV18,-,-,TGTGCCAGCTCACCACCCAGGCCCCAGGGGTCACCCCTCCACTTT,CASSPPRPQGSPLHF
TRBJ2-7,TRBV6-5,-,-,TGTGCCAGCAGTTCCAACGGTGATGGGAGGAACGAGCAGTACTTC,CASSSNGDGRNEQYF
TRBJ2-7,TRBV6-1,TRBD1,-,TGTGCCAGCAGTGACGCGACAGGGGAAGAGCAGTACTTC,CASSDATGEEQYF
TRBJ2-3,TRBV6-5,-,-,TGTGCCAGCAGTTACTTCGGCACAGATACGCAGTATTTT,CASSYFGTDTQYF